A selection of T cell receptor beta chains follows, all from one sample in a study of STAT5B mutations in CD4+ large granular lymphocyte leukemia. TCRdb's table, derived via immunoSEQ multiplex PCR, lists solely in-frame clones and lacks some. The sample carries approximately 21,000 clones, around 76% recorded once. Sequencing used CD4+ T cells from blood buffy coats. All receptors derive from a human donor in good health. Each CDR3 is given with its conserved first and last residue. Each record gives: clone size, V gene, D gene, J gene, CDR3 DNA, CDR3 protein. A D gene is named only where the DNA matches it firmly. Not every row has a clone size; where given, it reads once, few, many or a size class.

NA	TRBV30	NA	TRBJ2-7	TGTGCCTGGAGCGCAGGCCACGACTACGAGCAGTACTTC	CAWSAGHDYEQYF
NA	TRBV6-1	NA	TRBJ2-7	TGTGCCAGCAGTGAATGGGCAGAAACCTACGAGCAGTACTTC	CASSEWAETYEQYF
NA	TRBV28	NA	TRBJ2-7	TGTGCCAGCAGTCCGACGGGCCCAATATACGAGCAGTACTTC	CASSPTGPIYEQYF
NA	TRBV30	TRBD1	TRBJ1-6	TGTGCCTGGAGCTCCCGGACAGGGAGCTTAAGTTCACCCCTCCACTTT	CAWSSRTGSLSSPLHF
NA	TRBV28	NA	TRBJ1-5	TGTGCCAGCAGTTTAATTCTCCGGGGGGCTCAGCCCCAGCATTTT	CASSLILRGAQPQHF
NA	TRBV5-6	TRBD2	TRBJ2-5	TGTGCCAGCAGCTTGGGGGAGGGGACCCAGTACTTC	CASSLGEGTQYF
NA	TRBV6-6	TRBD1	TRBJ2-7	TGTGCCAGCAGGAGACAGGGGTCCTACGAGCAGTACTTC	CASRRQGSYEQYF
once	TRBV6-5	NA	TRBJ1-3	TGTGCCAGCACCAAAAAGGGCGGCTCTGGAAACACCATATATTTT	CASTKKGGSGNTIYF
NA	TRBV9	TRBD1	TRBJ2-1	TGTGCCAGCAGCATCTCCGGGACAGGGGGTTATAATGAGCAGTTCTTC	CASSISGTGGYNEQFF
NA	TRBV5-1	TRBD1	TRBJ1-5	TGCGCCAGCAGCGTACAGGGGGATCAGCCCCAGCATTTT	CASSVQGDQPQHF
once	TRBV30	NA	TRBJ2-3	TGTGCCTGGAGTGTATTTCGGGGGCGCACAGATACGCAGTATTTT	CAWSVFRGRTDTQYF
NA	TRBV28	NA	TRBJ2-7	TGTGCCAGCAGTTTCCAGGGGGTTGGGCCTGGGGGGGAGTACTTC	CASSFQGVGPGGEYF
NA	TRBV9	NA	TRBJ2-1	TGTGCCAGCAGCGTAATGGGCGATGAGCAGTTCTTC	CASSVMGDEQFF
NA	TRBV2	NA	TRBJ2-1	TGTGCCAGCAAGGGGTACAATGAGCAGTTCTTC	CASKGYNEQFF
NA	TRBV5-4	NA	TRBJ2-7	TGTGCCAGCAGCTTCCCCAAGACAGGAAGCTCCTACGAGCAGTACTTC	CASSFPKTGSSYEQYF
NA	TRBV7-2	NA	TRBJ2-7	TGTGCCAGCAGCATATACGGAACGCGGGATGAGCAGTACTTC	CASSIYGTRDEQYF
NA	TRBV7-9	NA	TRBJ1-1	TGTGCCAGCAGCTTAGGGCAGGGTCTGAACACTGAAGCTTTCTTT	CASSLGQGLNTEAFF
NA	TRBV5-1	NA	TRBJ1-4	TGCGCCAGCAGCTGGGGGGAAACTAATGAAAAACTGTTTTTT	CASSWGETNEKLFF
NA	TRBV5-6	NA	TRBJ1-3	TGTGCCAGCAGAAATTTCCGATCGACAGGCTCTGGAAACACCATATATTTT	CASRNFRSTGSGNTIYF
NA	TRBV5-6	NA	TRBJ2-1	TGTGCCAGCAGCTTACACAGGGTTGTGAGCAGGGAGCAGTTCTTC	CASSLHRVVSREQFF
NA	TRBV6-5	TRBD2	TRBJ2-5	TGTGCCAGCAGTCTCGAAGGGACTAGCGAGACCCAGTACTTC	CASSLEGTSETQYF
NA	TRBV7-2	TRBD1	TRBJ2-1	TGTGCCAGCAGCTCGATCCGGGACAGGACTTACAATGAGCAGTTCTTC	CASSSIRDRTYNEQFF
NA	TRBV7-8	TRBD2	TRBJ2-3	TGTGCCAGCAGCTTAGCGAGGAGGCTAGCGGGATTCTTAAGTACGCAGTATTTT	CASSLARRLAGFLSTQYF
NA	TRBV5-1	NA	TRBJ2-7	TGCGCCAGCAGCGCGGGGGACAGGCGACAAGAGCAGTACTTC	CASSAGDRRQEQYF
NA	TRBV6-5	TRBD1	TRBJ1-2	TGTGCCAGCACTAAACAGGGGGCGGGCTATGGCTACACCTTC	CASTKQGAGYGYTF
NA	TRBV28	NA	TRBJ2-7	TGTGCCAGCAGTCCCCTACTTACCGAGCAGTACTTC	CASSPLLTEQYF
few	TRBV7-2	NA	TRBJ2-7	TGTGCCAGCAGCGAGGCGGGGGCCACCTACGAGCAGTACTTC	CASSEAGATYEQYF
NA	TRBV5-1	NA	TRBJ2-5	TGCGCCAGCAGCCAAATGGGGGGCCCCTGGGAGACCCAGTACTTC	CASSQMGGPWETQYF
NA	TRBV5-1	TRBD1	TRBJ2-7	TGCGCCAGCAGACCTCGTCCGGGACAGGGTTCCTACGAGCAGTACTTC	CASRPRPGQGSYEQYF
NA	TRBV7-3	NA	TRBJ2-1	TGTGCCAGCAGCTCCCCGGGACACTACAATGAGCAGTTCTTC	CASSSPGHYNEQFF
few	TRBV5-4	NA	TRBJ1-3	TGTGCCAGCAGCATTGGGGGTGGAAACACCATATATTTT	CASSIGGGNTIYF
NA	TRBV19	NA	TRBJ2-7	TGTGCCAGTAGTATAGTATCGGCAGGGGTCAACGAGCAGTACTTC	CASSIVSAGVNEQYF
NA	TRBV6-6	NA	TRBJ1-5	TGTGCCAGCAGACCCAGCGGGCTCAATCAGCCCCAGCATTTT	CASRPSGLNQPQHF